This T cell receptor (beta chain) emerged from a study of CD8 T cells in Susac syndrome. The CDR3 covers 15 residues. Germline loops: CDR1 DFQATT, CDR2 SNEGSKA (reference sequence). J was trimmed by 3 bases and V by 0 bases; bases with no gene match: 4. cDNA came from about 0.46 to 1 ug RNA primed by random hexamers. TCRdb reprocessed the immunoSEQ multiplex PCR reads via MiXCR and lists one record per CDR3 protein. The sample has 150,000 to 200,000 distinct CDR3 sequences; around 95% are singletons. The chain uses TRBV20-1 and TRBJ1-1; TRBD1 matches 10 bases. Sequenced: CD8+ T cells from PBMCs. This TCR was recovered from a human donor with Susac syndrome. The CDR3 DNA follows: TGCAGTGCTAGAGAAGGGGGGACAGGGGACACTGAAGCTTTCTTT. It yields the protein CSAREGGTGDTEAFF.